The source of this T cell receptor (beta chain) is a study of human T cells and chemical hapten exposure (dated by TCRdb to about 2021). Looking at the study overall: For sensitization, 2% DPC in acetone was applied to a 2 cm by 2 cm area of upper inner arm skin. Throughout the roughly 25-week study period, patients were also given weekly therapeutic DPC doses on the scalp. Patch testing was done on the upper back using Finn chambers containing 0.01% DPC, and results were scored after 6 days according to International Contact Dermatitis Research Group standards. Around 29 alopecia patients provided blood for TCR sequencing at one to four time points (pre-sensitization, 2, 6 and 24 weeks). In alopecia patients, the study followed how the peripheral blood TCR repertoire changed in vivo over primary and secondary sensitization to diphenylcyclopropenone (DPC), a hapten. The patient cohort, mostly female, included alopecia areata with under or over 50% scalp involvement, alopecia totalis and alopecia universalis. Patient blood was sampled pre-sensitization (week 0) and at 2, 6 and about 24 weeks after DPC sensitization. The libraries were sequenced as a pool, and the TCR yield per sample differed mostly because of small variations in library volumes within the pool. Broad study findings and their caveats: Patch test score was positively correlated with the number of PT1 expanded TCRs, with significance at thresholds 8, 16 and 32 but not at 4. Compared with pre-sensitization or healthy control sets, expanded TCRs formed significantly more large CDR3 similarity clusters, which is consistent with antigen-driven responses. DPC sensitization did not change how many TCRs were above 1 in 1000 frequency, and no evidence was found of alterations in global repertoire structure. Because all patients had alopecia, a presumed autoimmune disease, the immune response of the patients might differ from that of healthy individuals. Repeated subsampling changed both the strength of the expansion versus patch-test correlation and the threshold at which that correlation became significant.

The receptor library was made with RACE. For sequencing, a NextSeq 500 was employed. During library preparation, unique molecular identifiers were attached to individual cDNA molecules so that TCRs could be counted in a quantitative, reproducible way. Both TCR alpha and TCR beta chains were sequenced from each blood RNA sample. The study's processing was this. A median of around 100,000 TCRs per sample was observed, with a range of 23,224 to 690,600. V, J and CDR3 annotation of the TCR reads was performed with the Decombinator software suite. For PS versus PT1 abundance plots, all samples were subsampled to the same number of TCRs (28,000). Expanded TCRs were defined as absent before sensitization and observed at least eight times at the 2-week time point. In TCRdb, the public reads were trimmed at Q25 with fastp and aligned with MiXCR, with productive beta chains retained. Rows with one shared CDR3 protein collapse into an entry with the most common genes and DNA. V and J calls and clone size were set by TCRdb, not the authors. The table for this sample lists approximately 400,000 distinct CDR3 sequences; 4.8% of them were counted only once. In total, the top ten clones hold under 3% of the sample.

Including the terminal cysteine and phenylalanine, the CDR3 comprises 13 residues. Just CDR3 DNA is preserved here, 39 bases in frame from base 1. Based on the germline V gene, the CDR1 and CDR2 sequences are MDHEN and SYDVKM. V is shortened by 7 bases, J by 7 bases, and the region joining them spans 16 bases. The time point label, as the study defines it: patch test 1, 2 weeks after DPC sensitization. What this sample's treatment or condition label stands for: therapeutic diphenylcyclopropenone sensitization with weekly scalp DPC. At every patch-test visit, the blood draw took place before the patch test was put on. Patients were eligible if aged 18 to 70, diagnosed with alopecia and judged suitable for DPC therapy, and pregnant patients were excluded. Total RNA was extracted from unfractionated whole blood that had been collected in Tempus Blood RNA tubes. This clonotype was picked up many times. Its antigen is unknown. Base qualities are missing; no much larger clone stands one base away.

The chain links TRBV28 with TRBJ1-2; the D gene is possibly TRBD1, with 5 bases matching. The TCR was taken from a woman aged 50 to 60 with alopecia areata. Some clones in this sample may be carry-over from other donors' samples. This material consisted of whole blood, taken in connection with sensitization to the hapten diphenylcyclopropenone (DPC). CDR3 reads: CASTRRQGGGYTF. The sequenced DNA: TGTGCCAGCACTAGAAGGCAGGGTGGTGGCTACACCTTC.